This paragraph reports one T cell receptor (beta chain). Sequencing was performed with immunoSEQ multiplex PCR; in TCRdb, only in-frame clones are kept and a portion is missing. The sample yields some 630,000 clones, about 95% seen once. The data originate from a study of shared clonotypes between healthy human individuals. The CDR3 is 11 residues long. Per germline, CDR1 MNHEY and CDR2 SMNVEV (reference sequence). V lost 10 bases to trimming and J lost 5 bases, with 12 bases between them. The naive CD8 subset, CD45RO-negative cells positively selected for CCR7, excluded terminally differentiated effector memory CD45RA+ cells.

The sequence was obtained from a woman between 25 and 40 years old in good health. V and J are TRBV27 and TRBJ2-7; no clear D. The sequencing input was naive CD8+ T cells sorted from blood. The CDR3 nucleotides read TGTGCCACCACGGACGGCCACGAGCAGTACTTC. It translates to CATTDGHEQYF.